A selection of T cell receptor beta chains follows, all from one sample in a study of blood T cell repertoires in COVID-19. Sequencing used immunoSEQ multiplex PCR; TCRdb keeps in-frame clones, though not all of them. Of some 150,000 clones in the sample, 80% to 90% were seen once. The specimen sequenced was peripheral blood. All receptors come from a woman aged 55-69 years who had recovered from COVID-19. The CDR3 runs from the conserved cysteine through the conserved F or W. The order of the fields is D gene, CDR3 length, J gene, clone size, V gene, CDR3 DNA, CDR3 protein. A D gene is named only where the DNA matches it firmly. Not every row has a clone size; where given, it reads once, few, many or a size class.

. 13 TRBJ1-1 . TRBV6-5 TGTGCCAGCAGTCTGGACAGCCTCTATCAGGCTTTCTTT CASSLDSLYQAFF
. 14 TRBJ2-2 . TRBV2 TGTGCCAGCAAACGGGGGGCGGGCACCGGGGAGCTGTTTTTT CASKRGAGTGELFF
. 11 TRBJ2-3 . TRBV19 TGTGCCGCCGGGGCCGGGGGTACGCAGTATTTT CAAGAGGTQYF
TRBD1 15 TRBJ2-1 . TRBV19 TGTGCCAGTAGCTCGACAGGGGGCGGATACAATGAGCAGTTCTTC CASSSTGGGYNEQFF
. 13 TRBJ2-5 . TRBV29-1 TGCAGCGTTCGGGTAGACTGGGAAGAGACCCAGTACTTC CSVRVDWEETQYF
TRBD1 16 TRBJ1-2 . TRBV11-2 TGTGCCAGCAGCCGGGACAGGCTTACCCCTAACTATGGCTACACCTTC CASSRDRLTPNYGYTF
. 15 TRBJ1-5 . TRBV10-3 TGTGCCATCAGCCAGGACAGTAGGAGCAATCAGCCCCAGCATTTT CAISQDSRSNQPQHF
. 16 TRBJ1-3 once TRBV7-8 TGTGCCAGCAGCTTAGCGAGTGGAGGGGCTGGAAACACCATATATTTT CASSLASGGAGNTIYF
. 15 TRBJ2-3 . TRBV3-1/TRBV3-2 TGTGCCAGCAGCCGGGGACTCGAGAGCACAGATACGCAGTATTTT CASSRGLESTDTQYF
TRBD1 15 TRBJ2-7 . TRBV5-1 TGCGCCAGCAGCTTGGAAGGGACAGTCTCTGGCGAGCAGTACTTC CASSLEGTVSGEQYF
. 16 TRBJ2-1 . TRBV2 TGTGCCAGCAGTGGGGGCGGGGTGAGCTCCTACAATGAGCAGTTCTTC CASSGGGVSSYNEQFF
TRBD2 17 TRBJ2-1 . TRBV27 TGTGCCAGCAGGGCTACACTGGGACTAGCGGGGGGTGATGAGCAGTTCTTC CASRATLGLAGGDEQFF
. 16 TRBJ2-1 . TRBV5-1 TGCGCCAGCAGCTTACGACAGGTCGATGATTACAATGAGCAGTTCTTC CASSLRQVDDYNEQFF
. 15 TRBJ2-3 . TRBV10-3 TGTGCCATCAGTGAGTCGGCTAGCGGCACAGATACGCAGTATTTT CAISESASGTDTQYF
. 14 TRBJ2-7 . TRBV11-2 TGTGCCAGCAGCTTAAGAGGGAGATCCTACGAGCAGTACTTC CASSLRGRSYEQYF
TRBD1 13 TRBJ1-2 . TRBV7-2 TGTGCCAGCAGTAGAGGGACAGTCTATGGCTACACCTTC CASSRGTVYGYTF
TRBD2 17 TRBJ2-2 . TRBV27 TGTGCCAGCAGTTCCCGACTAGCGGGGAAGAACACCGGGGAGCTGTTTTTT CASSSRLAGKNTGELFF
. 12 TRBJ1-6 few TRBV6-5 TGTGCCAGCAGTTATGCAGGGAACCCCCTCCACTTT CASSYAGNPLHF
TRBD1 15 TRBJ2-5 . TRBV7-9 TGTGCCAGCAGCTTAATCGTAGGGGGCAGGGAGACCCAGTACTTC CASSLIVGGRETQYF
TRBD1 14 TRBJ1-1 . TRBV18 TGTGCCAGCTCAGGGCCGGGACAGGGGGCTGAAGCTTTCTTT CASSGPGQGAEAFF
TRBD1 15 TRBJ1-4 . TRBV19 TGTGCCAGTAGTGTAGGGGGCACCTATAATGAAAAACTGTTTTTT CASSVGGTYNEKLFF
TRBD1 14 TRBJ1-4 . TRBV5-4 TGTGCCAGCGGCATGACAGGGACTAATGAAAAACTGTTTTTT CASGMTGTNEKLFF
. 15 TRBJ1-1 . TRBV28 TGTGCCAGCAACCCCAGGGGCTGGGTGAACACTGAAGCTTTCTTT CASNPRGWVNTEAFF
. 15 TRBJ2-3 . TRBV5-1 TGCGCCAGCACCACAACGCCTTTAAGCACAGATACGCAGTATTTT CASTTTPLSTDTQYF
. 19 TRBJ2-2 . TRBV28 TGTGCCAGCAGTCCGCGGTTAGGTGGTCCGGCCGTGAACACCGGGGAGCTGTTTTTT CASSPRLGGPAVNTGELFF
TRBD1 17 TRBJ2-1 . TRBV7-9 TGTGCCAGCAGCCATCCACGCCGGGACCAGGGGGACAATGAGCAGTTCTTC CASSHPRRDQGDNEQFF
. 12 TRBJ1-1 . TRBV19 TGTGCCAGTAGTATAGGGGCCTCAGGAGCTTTCTTT CASSIGASGAFF
TRBD1 15 TRBJ2-2 . TRBV4-1 TGCGCCAGCAGTCGACAGGGGGGATACACCGGGGAGCTGTTTTTT CASSRQGGYTGELFF
. 15 TRBJ1-1 . TRBV19 TGTGCCAGTAGTATACCCCTCACAGGGAACACTGAAGCTTTCTTT CASSIPLTGNTEAFF
. 16 TRBJ2-2 . TRBV5-4 TGTGCCAGCAGCCGGACGGGGGGCCCCGGAGGCGGGGAGCTGTTTTTT CASSRTGGPGGGELFF
TRBD1 14 TRBJ2-7 large TRBV27 TGTGCCAGCAAAAATTGGGACAGTTCCTACGAGCAGTACTTC CASKNWDSSYEQYF
TRBD2 16 TRBJ2-7 few TRBV9 TGTGCCAGCAGCGTAGGAGTAGCGGGGGGAAAAAACGAGCAGTACTTC CASSVGVAGGKNEQYF
. 16 TRBJ1-5 . TRBV11-2 TGTGCCACACCCCTCCTAAACGACACCAACAATCAGCCCCAGCATTTT CATPLLNDTNNQPQHF
. 16 TRBJ2-5 . TRBV21-1 TGTGCCAGCAGCAAGGGCACAGGGGAATACCAAGAGACCCAGTACTTC CASSKGTGEYQETQYF
. 14 TRBJ2-3 . TRBV7-3 TGTGCCAGCAGCTTAACGGGGGCAAAGGATACGCAGTATTTT CASSLTGAKDTQYF
. 15 TRBJ1-2 . TRBV7-2 TGTGCCAGCAGCATCGGGGCAGGGAGGAACTATGGCTACACCTTC CASSIGAGRNYGYTF
. 14 TRBJ2-1 . TRBV15 TGTGCCACCAGCAGAGGACTCCAGTTCGGTGAGCAGTTCTTC CATSRGLQFGEQFF